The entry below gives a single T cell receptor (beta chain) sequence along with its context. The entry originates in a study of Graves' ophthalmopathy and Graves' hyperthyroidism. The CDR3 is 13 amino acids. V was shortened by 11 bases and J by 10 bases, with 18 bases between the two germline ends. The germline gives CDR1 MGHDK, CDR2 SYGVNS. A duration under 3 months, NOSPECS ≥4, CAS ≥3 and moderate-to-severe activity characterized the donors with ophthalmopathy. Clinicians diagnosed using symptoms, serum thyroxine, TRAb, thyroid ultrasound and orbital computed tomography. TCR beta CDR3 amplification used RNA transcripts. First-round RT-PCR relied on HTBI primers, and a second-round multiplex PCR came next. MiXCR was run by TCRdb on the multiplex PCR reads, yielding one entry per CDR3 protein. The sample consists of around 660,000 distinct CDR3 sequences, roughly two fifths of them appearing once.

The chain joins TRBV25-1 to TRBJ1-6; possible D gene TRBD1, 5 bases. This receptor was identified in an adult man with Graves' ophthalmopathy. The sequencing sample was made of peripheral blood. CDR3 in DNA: TGTGCCTGGAGTGTACATCAGGGCTCACCCCTCCACTTT. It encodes CAWSVHQGSPLHF.